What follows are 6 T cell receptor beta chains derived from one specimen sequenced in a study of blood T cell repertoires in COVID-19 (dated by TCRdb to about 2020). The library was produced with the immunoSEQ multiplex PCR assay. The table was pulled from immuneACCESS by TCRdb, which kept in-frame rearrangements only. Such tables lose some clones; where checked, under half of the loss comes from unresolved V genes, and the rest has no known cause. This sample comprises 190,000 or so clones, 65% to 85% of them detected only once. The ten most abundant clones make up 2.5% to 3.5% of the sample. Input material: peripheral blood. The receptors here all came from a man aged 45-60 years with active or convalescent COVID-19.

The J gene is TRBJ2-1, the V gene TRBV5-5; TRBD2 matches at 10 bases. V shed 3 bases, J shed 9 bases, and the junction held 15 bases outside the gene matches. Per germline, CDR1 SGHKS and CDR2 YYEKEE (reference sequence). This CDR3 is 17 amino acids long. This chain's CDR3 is CASSSHRRAGGPTEQFF. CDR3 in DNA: TGTGCCAGCAGCTCCCATCGGAGAGCGGGAGGGCCGACTGAGCAGTTCTTC.

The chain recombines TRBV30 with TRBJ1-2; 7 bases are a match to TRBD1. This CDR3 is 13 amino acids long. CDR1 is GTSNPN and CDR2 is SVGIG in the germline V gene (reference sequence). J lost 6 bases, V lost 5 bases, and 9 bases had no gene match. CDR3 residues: CAWEKGTANGYTF. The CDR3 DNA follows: TGTGCCTGGGAGAAAGGGACAGCAAATGGCTACACCTTC.

The CDR3 is CASSTRTASGNTIYF. In DNA form, the CDR3 reads TGTGCCAGTAGTACAAGGACAGCCTCTGGAAACACCATATATTTT. This chain links TRBV19 with TRBJ1-3; a possible D gene is TRBD1 (6 bases). The germline V and J ends were trimmed by 4 bases and 0 bases, with 10 bases remaining between them. This CDR3 is 15 amino acids long. Germline assignment: CDR1 LNHDA and CDR2 SQIVND (reference sequence).

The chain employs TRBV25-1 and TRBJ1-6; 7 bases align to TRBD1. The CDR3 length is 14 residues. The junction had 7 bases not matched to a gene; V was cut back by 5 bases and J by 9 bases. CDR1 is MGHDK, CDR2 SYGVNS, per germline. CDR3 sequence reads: CASSTTGLSSPLHF. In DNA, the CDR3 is TGTGCCAGCAGTACGACAGGGCTGAGTTCACCCCTCCACTTT. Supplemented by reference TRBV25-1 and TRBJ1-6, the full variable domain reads EADIYQTPRYLVIGTGKKITLECSQTMGHDKMYWYQQDPGMELHLIHYSYGVNSTEKGDLSSESTVSRIRTEHFPLTLESARPSHTSQYLCASSTTGLSSPLHFGNGTRLTVT.

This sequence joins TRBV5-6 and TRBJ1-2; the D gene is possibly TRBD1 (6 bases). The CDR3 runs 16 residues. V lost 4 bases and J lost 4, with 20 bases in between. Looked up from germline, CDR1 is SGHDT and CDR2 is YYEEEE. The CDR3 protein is CASSPMGQGLGYGYTF. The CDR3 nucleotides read TGTGCCAGCAGCCCGATGGGCCAGGGGCTGGGCTATGGCTACACCTTC.

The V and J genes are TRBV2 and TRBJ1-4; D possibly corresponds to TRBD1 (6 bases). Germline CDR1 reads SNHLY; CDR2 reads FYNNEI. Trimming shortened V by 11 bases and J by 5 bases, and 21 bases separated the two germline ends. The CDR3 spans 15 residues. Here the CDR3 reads CASSRGPGENEKLFF. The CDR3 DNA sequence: TGTGCCTCGAGCAGGGGTCCAGGGGAGAATGAAAAACTGTTTTTT.